The next 25 T cell receptor beta chains were all read from a single sample in a study of cytomegalovirus exposure and HLA in healthy donors. A multiplex PCR was run with 60 Vbeta primers and 13 Jbeta primers. Clones were sequenced by immunoSEQ multiplex PCR, and TCRdb holds only the in-frame ones, with some missing. The sample lists 180,000 or so clones, around 77% occurring once. Sequencing was carried out using PBMCs. These receptors all stem from a woman aged 25-40 years in good health and CMV-seropositive.

V and J are TRBV29-1 and TRBJ2-2; D is perhaps TRBD1 (6 bases). The CDR3 covers 14 residues. Trimming left V 2 bases short and J 2 bases short, with 9 bases between. CDR1 and CDR2 (germline): SQVTM, ANQGSEA. Here the CDR3 reads CSVENRVNTGELFF. The CDR3 nucleotides are TGCAGCGTTGAAAACAGGGTAAACACCGGGGAGCTGTTTTTT.

The CDR3 loop reads CAISPTGEGANVLTF. The CDR3 DNA is TGTGCCATCAGCCCCACAGGGGAAGGGGCCAACGTCCTGACTTTC. The genes are TRBV10-3 and TRBJ2-6; TRBD1 agrees at 7 bases. Looked up from germline, CDR1 is ENHRY and CDR2 is SYGVKD. V gave up 6 bases and J gave up 4 bases; unmatched junction bases: 6. The CDR3 totals 15 residues.

The J gene is TRBJ2-1, the V gene TRBV7-9; no clear D gene. Germline V gene sequence: CDR1 SEHNR, CDR2 FQNEAQ (reference sequence). Deletions cut 2 bases from V and 10 bases from J, with 9 bases between. The CDR3 runs to 12 residues. DNA of the CDR3: TGTGCCAGCAGCTTAAGGAGCATCGAGCAGTTCTTC. Its protein product is CASSLRSIEQFF.

This clone was seen only a few times. The genes are TRBV29-1 and TRBJ1-1; 7 bases align to TRBD1. The ends lost 6 bases at V and 0 bases at J; junction bases unmatched: 1. The V gene's germline CDR1 is SQVTM and CDR2 ANQGSEA. The CDR3 is 12 amino acids. The CDR3 region has the DNA TGCAGCGTCGGGACAGTGAACACTGAAGCTTTCTTT. Protein product: CSVGTVNTEAFF.

The J gene is TRBJ2-5, the V gene TRBV7-7; D may be TRBD2 (6 bases). Germline V gene sequence: CDR1 SSHAT, CDR2 FNYEAQ (reference sequence). This CDR3 comprises 12 residues. Between the trimmed V and J ends, which lost 4 bases and 11 bases, there was a span of 14 bases. CDR3 sequence (DNA): TGTGCCAGCAGCTGCCACGGCGGGGAGCAGTACTTC. Translating it yields CASSCHGGEQYF.

This clone is a singleton in its sample. V is TRBV5-1 and J is TRBJ2-1, with a weak D call TRBD1 (5 bases). Trimming removed 2 bases at V and 5 bases at J, with 14 bases between. The CDR3 has 15 amino acids. CDR1 is SGHRS, CDR2 YFSETQ, per germline. CDR3 sequence reads: CASSFLHRNNNEQFF. The CDR3, as DNA: TGCGCCAGCAGCTTTTTGCACAGGAACAACAATGAGCAGTTCTTC.

The chain couples TRBV30 to TRBJ2-7, with D unresolved. This CDR3 is built from 14 residues. Germline CDR1 reads GTSNPN; CDR2 reads SVGIG (reference sequence). V lost 2 bases, J lost 3 bases, and 14 bases lay in between. CDR3 sequence (DNA): TGTGCCTGGAGTCGAGCGTCTTCGGGCTACGAGCAGTACTTC. The encoded protein is CAWSRASSGYEQYF.

Here the CDR3 DNA reads TGTGCCAGCACCTCCTCCAGCGCGGACATTCAGTACTTC. It encodes CASTSSSADIQYF. This rearrangement joins TRBV7-9 to TRBJ2-4; no reliable D call. In germline, CDR1 is SEHNR, CDR2 FQNEAQ (reference sequence). V lost 7 bases to trimming and J lost 8 bases, with 15 bases between them. The CDR3 has 13 amino acids.

The chain has TRBV28 and TRBJ2-2, with 14 bases lining up with TRBD2. This CDR3 is 16 amino acids long. After removal of 5 bases from V and 5 bases from J, the junction contained 4 bases not matched to a gene. The germline V gene has CDR1 MDHEN and CDR2 SYDVKM. CDR3 protein: CASSPGLAGGTGELFF. The CDR3, as DNA: TGTGCCAGCAGTCCTGGACTAGCGGGGGGAACCGGGGAGCTGTTTTTT.

This clone was seen a handful of times. The chain couples TRBV28 to TRBJ1-5; 9 bases are shared with TRBD1. V trimming: 1 base; J trimming: 4 bases; junction bases outside the gene matches: 5. In germline, CDR1 is MDHEN, CDR2 SYDVKM. This CDR3 is built from 16 residues. This CDR3 reads CASSLYGGTGNQPQHF. The CDR3 region has the DNA TGTGCCAGCAGTTTATACGGCGGGACAGGGAATCAGCCCCAGCATTTT.

The J gene is TRBJ2-2, the V gene TRBV11-2; D remains unclear. Trimming left V 5 bases short and J 1 base short, with 8 bases between. The CDR3 has 14 residues. Germline V gives CDR1 SGHAT, CDR2 FQNNGV. The CDR3 spells CASSADLNTGELFF. In DNA form, the CDR3 reads TGTGCCAGCAGCGCAGATTTGAACACCGGGGAGCTGTTTTTT.

The rearrangement uses TRBV5-1 and TRBJ2-5; D gene uncertain. In germline, CDR1 is SGHRS, CDR2 YFSETQ. V was shortened by 4 bases and J by 0 bases, with 7 bases between the two germline ends. CDR3 length: 13 residues. CDR3 nucleotides: TGCGCCAGCAGCGGTCAGAACCAAGAGACCCAGTACTTC. Protein: CASSGQNQETQYF.

The J gene is TRBJ1-2, the V gene TRBV29-1, with TRBD1 identical over 12 bases. Germline trimming cut 3 bases from V and 7 bases from J; bases unmatched to any gene: 3. The CDR3 has 13 amino acids. Germline V CDR1 and CDR2: SQVTM, ANQGSEA. The CDR3 sequence is CSVEWDRGLGYTF. In DNA form, the CDR3 reads TGCAGCGTTGAGTGGGACAGGGGGCTTGGCTACACCTTC. Full variable domain (missing parts from reference TRBV29-1 and TRBJ1-2): SAVISQKPSRDICQRGTSLTIQCQVDSQVTMMFWYRQQPGQSLTLIATANQGSEATYESGFVIDKFPISRPNLTFSTLTVSNMSPEDSSIYLCSVEWDRGLGYTFGSGTRLTVV.

V is TRBV28 and J is TRBJ1-2, with TRBD1 identical over 7 bases. J lost 7 bases, V lost 4 bases, and 3 bases had no gene match. CDR1 MDHEN and CDR2 SYDVKM come from the germline V gene. The CDR3 loop spans 12 amino acids. CDR3 in DNA: TGTGCCAGCAGTTCGACAGGGTCTGGCTACACCTTC. Its translation: CASSSTGSGYTF.

The rearrangement links TRBV28 to TRBJ1-2, with 10 bases identical to TRBD1. This CDR3 is built from 14 residues. In germline, CDR1 is MDHEN, CDR2 SYDVKM. The ends lost 4 bases at V and 7 bases at J; junction bases unmatched: 6. The CDR3 protein is CASSSGTGVGGYTF. The CDR3 coding sequence is TGTGCCAGCAGTTCCGGGACAGGGGTAGGTGGCTACACCTTC.

The chain joins TRBV7-8 to TRBJ2-7; TRBD2 matches 14 bases. V gave up 5 bases and J gave up 2 bases; unmatched junction bases: 5. CDR3 length: 16 amino acids. Germline assignment: CDR1 SGHVS and CDR2 FQNEAQ. The CDR3 here is CASSGLAGGYTYEQYF. CDR3 coding DNA: TGTGCCAGCAGCGGACTAGCGGGAGGTTATACCTACGAGCAGTACTTC.

The chain employs TRBV5-1 and TRBJ2-1; 7 bases agree with TRBD2. CDR3 length: 15 residues. Trimming took 7 bases from V and 4 from J; bases not matched to a gene: 11. Looked up from germline, CDR1 is SGHRS and CDR2 is YFSETQ. For the CDR3, the DNA is TGCGCCAGCGGCCTAACTAGCGCGTTATACAATGAGCAGTTCTTC. Its translation is CASGLTSALYNEQFF. The full variable domain, completed using reference TRBV5-1 and TRBJ2-1, is KAGVTQTPRYLIKTRGQQVTLSCSPISGHRSVSWYQQTPGQGLQFLFEYFSETQRNKGNFPGRFSGRQFSNSRSEMNVSTLELGDSALYLCASGLTSALYNEQFFGPGTRLTVL.

The chain links TRBV7-8 to TRBJ2-5; maybe TRBD2 (5 bases). The CDR3 runs to 16 residues. Per the germline V gene, CDR1 is SGHVS and CDR2 is FQNEAQ. V lost 1 base, J lost 5 bases, and 17 bases lay in between. CDR3 amino acids: CASSLVPGSVGETQYF. CDR3 DNA sequence: TGTGCCAGCAGCTTAGTTCCGGGGTCGGTAGGGGAGACCCAGTACTTC. Full variable domain (remainder filled in from reference TRBV7-8 and TRBJ2-5): GAGVSQSPRYKVAKRGQDVALRCDPISGHVSLFWYQQALGQGPEFLTYFQNEAQLDKSGLPSDRFFAERPEGSVSTLKIQRTQQEDSAVYLCASSLVPGSVGETQYFGPGTRLLVL.

The genes are TRBV28 and TRBJ1-1; a possible D gene is TRBD1 (6 bases). V was clipped by 0 bases and J by 3 bases, with 20 bases between them. CDR3 length equals 18 residues. Germline V gene data show CDR1 as MDHEN and CDR2 as SYDVKM. The CDR3 is CASSLWTKGGGLDTEAFF. The CDR3 coding sequence is TGTGCCAGCAGTTTATGGACAAAGGGGGGGGGCTTGGACACTGAAGCTTTCTTT.

The gene calls are TRBV6-5 and TRBJ2-5; 7 bases are shared with TRBD2. The germline gives CDR1 MNHEY, CDR2 SVGAGI. The V and J ends lost 1 base and 5 bases, in that order; junction bases with no gene match: 7. There are 15 residues in the CDR3. CDR3 sequence: CASSYFAGEGETQYF. The CDR3 bases are TGTGCCAGCAGTTACTTTGCGGGAGAGGGGGAGACCCAGTACTTC.

CDR3 region: CASSLVGGGETQYF. The CDR3 DNA reads TGTGCCAGCAGCTTAGTCGGCGGAGGGGAGACCCAGTACTTC. The gene calls are TRBV7-2 and TRBJ2-5; perhaps TRBD2 as D (6 bases). The germline V gene encodes CDR1 SGHTA and CDR2 FQGNSA. The ends were cut back, 1 base at V and 5 bases at J, with 11 bases in the middle. The CDR3 covers 14 residues.

CDR3 nucleotide sequence: TGTGCCAGTAGACCCAGGGGTTCGGGATTGAATAACATTCAGTACTTC. Protein sequence: CASRPRGSGLNNIQYF. The chain joins TRBV19 to TRBJ2-4, with D maybe TRBD1 (6 bases). Trimming shortened V by 6 bases and J by 7 bases, and 22 bases separated the two germline ends. The CDR3 has 16 amino acids. Germline CDR1 LNHDA, CDR2 SQIVND (reference sequence).

The chain combines TRBV10-3 with TRBJ2-3, with 7 bases aligning to TRBD2. Germline CDR1 and CDR2: ENHRY and SYGVKD. V shed 0 bases and J 3 bases; nucleotides not matched to a gene: 6. This CDR3 spans 16 amino acids. The CDR3: CAISESSGGLTDTQYF. As DNA, the CDR3 is TGTGCCATCAGTGAGTCGTCGGGAGGCCTGACAGATACGCAGTATTTT.

The J gene is TRBJ1-5, the V gene TRBV6-1, with 8 bases fitting TRBD1. CDR1 is MNHNS, CDR2 SASEGT, per germline. The CDR3 totals 14 residues. With V trimmed by 10 bases and J by 2 bases, 7 bases remained unmatched. The CDR3 reads CATSTTGGNQPQHF. The CDR3 DNA sequence: TGTGCCACCTCGACGACAGGGGGCAATCAGCCCCAGCATTTT.

V gene TRBV12-5 combines with J gene TRBJ2-2; perhaps TRBD2 as D (6 bases). Trimming shortened V by 8 bases and J by 1 base, and 11 bases separated the two germline ends. The CDR3 length is 14 residues. CDR1 and CDR2 from the germline V gene are LGHNT and FRNRAP. CDR3 coding DNA: TGTGCTAGTCGCGGTAGCGGGAACACCGGGGAGCTGTTTTTT. Protein: CASRGSGNTGELFF.